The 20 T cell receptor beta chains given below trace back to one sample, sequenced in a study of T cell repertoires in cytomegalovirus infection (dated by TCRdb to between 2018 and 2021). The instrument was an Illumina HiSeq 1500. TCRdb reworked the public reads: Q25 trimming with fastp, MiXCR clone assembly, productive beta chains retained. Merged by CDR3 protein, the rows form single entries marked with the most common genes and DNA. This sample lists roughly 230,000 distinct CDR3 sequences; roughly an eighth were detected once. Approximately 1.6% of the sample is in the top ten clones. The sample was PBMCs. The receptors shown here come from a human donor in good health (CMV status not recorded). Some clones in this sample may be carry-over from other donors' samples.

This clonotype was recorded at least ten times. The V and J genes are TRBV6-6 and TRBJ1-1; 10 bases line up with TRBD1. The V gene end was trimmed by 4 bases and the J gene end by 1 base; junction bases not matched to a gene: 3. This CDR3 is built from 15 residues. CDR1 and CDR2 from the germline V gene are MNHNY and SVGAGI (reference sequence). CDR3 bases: TGTGCCAGCAGTTTGACAGGGGGCAAGAACACTGAAGCTTTCTTT. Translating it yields CASSLTGGKNTEAFF.

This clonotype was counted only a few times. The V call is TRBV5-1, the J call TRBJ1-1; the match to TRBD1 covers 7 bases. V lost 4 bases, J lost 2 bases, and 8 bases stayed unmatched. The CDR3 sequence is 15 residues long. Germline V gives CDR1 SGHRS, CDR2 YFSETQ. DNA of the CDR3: TGCGCCAGCAGCCCGCGGACAGGAGATAACACTGAAGCTTTCTTT. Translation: CASSPRTGDNTEAFF. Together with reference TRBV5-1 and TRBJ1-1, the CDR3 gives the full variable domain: KAGVTQTPRYLIKTRGQQVTLSCSPISGHRSVSWYQQTPGQGLQFLFEYFSETQRNKGNFPGRFSGRQFSNSRSEMNVSTLELGDSALYLCASSPRTGDNTEAFFGQGTRLTVV.

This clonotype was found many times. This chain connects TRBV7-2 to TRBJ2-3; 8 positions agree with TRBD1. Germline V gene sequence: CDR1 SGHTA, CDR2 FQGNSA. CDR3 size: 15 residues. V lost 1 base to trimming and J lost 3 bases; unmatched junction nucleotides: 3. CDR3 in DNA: TGTGCCAGCAGCTTAGAGAACAGGGGGACAGATACGCAGTATTTT. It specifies CASSLENRGTDTQYF.

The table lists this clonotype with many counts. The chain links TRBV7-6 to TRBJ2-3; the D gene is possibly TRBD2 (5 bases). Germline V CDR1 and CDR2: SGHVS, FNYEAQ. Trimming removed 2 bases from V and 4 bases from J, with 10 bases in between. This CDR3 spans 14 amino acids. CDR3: CASSLIVGADTQYF. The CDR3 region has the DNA TGTGCCAGCAGCTTAATCGTCGGGGCAGATACGCAGTATTTT. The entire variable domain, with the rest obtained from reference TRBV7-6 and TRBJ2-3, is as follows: GAGVSQSPRYKVTKRGQDVALRCDPISGHVSLYWYRQALGQGPEFLTYFNYEAQQDKSGLPNDRFSAERPEGSISTLTIQRTEQRDSAMYRCASSLIVGADTQYFGPGTRLTVL.

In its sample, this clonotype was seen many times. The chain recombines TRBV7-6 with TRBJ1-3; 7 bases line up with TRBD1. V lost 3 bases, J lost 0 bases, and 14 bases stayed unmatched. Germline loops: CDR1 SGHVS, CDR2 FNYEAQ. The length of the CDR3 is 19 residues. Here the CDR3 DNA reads TGTGCCAGCAGCTTCCTTGGCGGACAGGAGTTTTCCTCTGGAAACACCATATATTTT. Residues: CASSFLGGQEFSSGNTIYF.

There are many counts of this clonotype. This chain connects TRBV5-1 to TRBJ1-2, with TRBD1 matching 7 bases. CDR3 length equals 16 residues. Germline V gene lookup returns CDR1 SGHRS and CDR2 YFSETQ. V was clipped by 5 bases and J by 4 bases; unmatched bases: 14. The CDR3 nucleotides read TGCGCCAGCAGTCTCCAGCCGCCGGGACAGACCTATGGCTACACCTTC. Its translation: CASSLQPPGQTYGYTF.

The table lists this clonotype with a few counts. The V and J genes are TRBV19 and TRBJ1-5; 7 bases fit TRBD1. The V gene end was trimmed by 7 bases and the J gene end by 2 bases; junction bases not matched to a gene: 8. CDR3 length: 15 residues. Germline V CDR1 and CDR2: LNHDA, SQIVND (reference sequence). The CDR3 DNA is TGTGCCAGTACCGCAGACAGGGAGGGCAATCAGCCCCAGCATTTT. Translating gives CASTADREGNQPQHF.

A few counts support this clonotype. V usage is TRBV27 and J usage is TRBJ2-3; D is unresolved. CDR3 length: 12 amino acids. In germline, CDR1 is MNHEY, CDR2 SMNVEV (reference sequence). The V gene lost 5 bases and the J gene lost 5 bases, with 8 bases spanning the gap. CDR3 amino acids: CASSRFGDTQYF. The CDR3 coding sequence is TGTGCCAGCAGTCGCTTCGGAGATACGCAGTATTTT.

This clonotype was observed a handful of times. CDR3 DNA sequence: TGTGCCAGCAGCCCCGGGACTAGAGGTTTTGTTACGCAGTATTTT. Its translation is CASSPGTRGFVTQYF. The J gene is TRBJ2-3, the V gene TRBV6-5, with 8 bases fitting TRBD2. V lost 6 bases and J lost 8; bases outside the gene matches: 13. CDR3 length: 15 residues. Germline V gene data show CDR1 as MNHEY and CDR2 as SVGAGI.

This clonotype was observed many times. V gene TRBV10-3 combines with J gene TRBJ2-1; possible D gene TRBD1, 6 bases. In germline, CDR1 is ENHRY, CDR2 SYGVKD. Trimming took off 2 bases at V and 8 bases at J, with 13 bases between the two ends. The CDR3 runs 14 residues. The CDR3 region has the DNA TGTGCCATCAGTGAGACAGGGATTATGGATGAGCAGTTCTTC. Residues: CAISETGIMDEQFF.

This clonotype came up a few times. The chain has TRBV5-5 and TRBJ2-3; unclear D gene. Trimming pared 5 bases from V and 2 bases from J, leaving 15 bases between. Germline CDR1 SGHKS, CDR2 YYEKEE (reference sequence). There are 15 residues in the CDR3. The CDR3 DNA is TGTGCCAGCAGTCGCGCCCAGAACCCCACAGATACGCAGTATTTT. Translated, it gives CASSRAQNPTDTQYF.

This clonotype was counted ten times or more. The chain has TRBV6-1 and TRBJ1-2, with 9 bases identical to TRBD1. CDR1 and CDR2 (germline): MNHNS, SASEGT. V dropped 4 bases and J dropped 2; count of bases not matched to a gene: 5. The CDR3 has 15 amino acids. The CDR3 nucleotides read TGTGCCAGCAGTGTCGGAACAGGGGGCAACTATGGCTACACCTTC. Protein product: CASSVGTGGNYGYTF.

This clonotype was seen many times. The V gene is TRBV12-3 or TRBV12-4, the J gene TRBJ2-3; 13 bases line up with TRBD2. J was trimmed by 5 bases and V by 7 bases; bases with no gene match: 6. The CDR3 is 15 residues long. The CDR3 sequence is CASTRTSGSGDTQYF. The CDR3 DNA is TGTGCCAGCACCAGGACTAGCGGGAGTGGAGATACGCAGTATTTT.

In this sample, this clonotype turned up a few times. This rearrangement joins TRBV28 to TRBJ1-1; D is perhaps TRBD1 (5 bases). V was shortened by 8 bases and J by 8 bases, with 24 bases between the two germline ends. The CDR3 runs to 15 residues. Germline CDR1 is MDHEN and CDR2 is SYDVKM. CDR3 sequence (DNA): TGTGCCAGCGGCCAGGCGGGGACGCAAGCGGTAGAAGCTTTCTTT. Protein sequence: CASGQAGTQAVEAFF.

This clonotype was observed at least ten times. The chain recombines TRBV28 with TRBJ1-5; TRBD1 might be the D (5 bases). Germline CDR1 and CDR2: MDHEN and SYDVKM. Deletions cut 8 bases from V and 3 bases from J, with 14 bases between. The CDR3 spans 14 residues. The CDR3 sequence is CASLPPGYNQPQHF. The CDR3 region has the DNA TGTGCCAGCCTCCCACCAGGGTACAATCAGCCCCAGCATTTT.

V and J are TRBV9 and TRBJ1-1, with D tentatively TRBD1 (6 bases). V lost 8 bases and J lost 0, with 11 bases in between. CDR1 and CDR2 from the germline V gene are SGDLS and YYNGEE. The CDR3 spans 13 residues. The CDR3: CARRAGVNTEAFF. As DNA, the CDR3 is TGTGCCAGACGGGCAGGGGTGAACACTGAAGCTTTCTTT.

The CDR3 here is CASSLAGIDGYTF. CDR3 DNA: TGTGCCAGCAGCTTAGCAGGGATCGATGGCTACACCTTC. The gene calls are TRBV7-2 and TRBJ1-2; D remains unclear. The CDR3 totals 13 residues. V was pared by 0 bases and J by 6 bases, with 8 bases between. Looked up from germline, CDR1 is SGHTA and CDR2 is FQGNSA. Using reference TRBV7-2 and TRBJ1-2 for the parts outside the CDR3, the full variable domain is GAGVSQSPSNKVTEKGKDVELRCDPISGHTALYWYRQSLGQGLEFLIYFQGNSAPDKSGLPSDRFSAERTGGSVSTLTIQRTQQEDSAVYLCASSLAGIDGYTFGSGTRLTVV.

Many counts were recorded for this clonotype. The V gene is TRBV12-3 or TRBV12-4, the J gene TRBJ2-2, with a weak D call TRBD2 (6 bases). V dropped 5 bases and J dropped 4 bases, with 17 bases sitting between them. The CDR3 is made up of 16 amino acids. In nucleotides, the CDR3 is TGTGCCAGCAGTCTGGGGACTCCCCAAGGCACCGGGGAGCTGTTTTTT. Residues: CASSLGTPQGTGELFF.

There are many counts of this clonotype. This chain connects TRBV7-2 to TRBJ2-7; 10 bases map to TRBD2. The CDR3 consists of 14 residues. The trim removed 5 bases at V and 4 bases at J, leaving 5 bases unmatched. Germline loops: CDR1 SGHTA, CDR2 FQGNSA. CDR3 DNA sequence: TGTGCCAGCAGCCCGGGACTAGCGTCATACGAGCAGTACTTC. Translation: CASSPGLASYEQYF.

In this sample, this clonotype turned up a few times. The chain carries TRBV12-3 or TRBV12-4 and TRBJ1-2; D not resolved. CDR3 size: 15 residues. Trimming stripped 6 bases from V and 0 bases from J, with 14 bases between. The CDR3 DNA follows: TGTGCCAGCAGCCCCGTCTGGGAAGCTAACTATGGCTACACCTTC. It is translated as CASSPVWEANYGYTF.